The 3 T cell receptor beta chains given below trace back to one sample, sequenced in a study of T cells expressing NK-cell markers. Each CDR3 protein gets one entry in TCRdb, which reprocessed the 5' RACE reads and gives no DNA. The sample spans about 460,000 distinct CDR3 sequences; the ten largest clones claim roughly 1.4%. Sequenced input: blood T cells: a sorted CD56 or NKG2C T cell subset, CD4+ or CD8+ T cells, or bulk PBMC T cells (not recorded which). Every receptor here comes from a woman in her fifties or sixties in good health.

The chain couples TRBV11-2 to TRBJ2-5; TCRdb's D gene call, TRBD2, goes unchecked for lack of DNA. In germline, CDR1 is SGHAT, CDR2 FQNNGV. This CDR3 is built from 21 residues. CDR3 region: CASSLAGISGLAGSSQETQYF.

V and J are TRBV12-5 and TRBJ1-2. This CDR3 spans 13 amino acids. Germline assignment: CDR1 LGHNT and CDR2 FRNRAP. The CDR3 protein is CASGLGRLWGYTF. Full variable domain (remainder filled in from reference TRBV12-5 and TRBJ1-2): DARVTQTPRHKVTEMGQEVTMRCQPILGHNTVFWYRQTMMQGLELLAYFRNRAPLDDSGMPKDRFSAEMPDATLATLKIQPSEPRDSAVYFCASGLGRLWGYTFGSGTRLTVV.

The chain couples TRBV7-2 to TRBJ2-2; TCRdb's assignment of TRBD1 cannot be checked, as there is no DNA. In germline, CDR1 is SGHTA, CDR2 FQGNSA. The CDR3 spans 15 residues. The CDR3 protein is CASRAGPANTGELFF.